The sequence of this T cell receptor beta chain was determined in a study of metastatic and nonmetastatic thyroid tumors. Study in general: Both malignant and benign thyroid patients supplied peripheral blood and tumor or nodule tissue samples, across which the repertoires of these patients were then compared.

Regarding the study as a whole: Versus benign nodules, malignant thyroid tumors reportedly had significantly higher TCR beta diversity, in blood and tumor.

Under the authors' procedure: Variation in CDR3 across clinicopathological groups served as the basis for constructing a distant-metastasis classifier in papillary thyroid cancer. TCRdb re-called the PCR reads with MiXCR. What appears here as the V and J calls and clone size reflects TCRdb's work, not the paper's. The sample has almost 35,000 clones; 35% are singletons. The CDR3 totals 13 residues. CDR1 and CDR2 from the germline V gene are SNHLY and FYNNEI. This clone has only a few counts. Its antigen remains unidentified. The germline gene is not matched at one end of the junction; a read error may be the cause. The entire patient cohort was treatment-naive prior to thyroid surgery.

The sequence was obtained from a female donor with papillary thyroid cancer or a benign thyroid nodule (not recorded which). Some clones in this sample may be carry-over from other donors' samples. The sequencing sample was made of tumor tissue. V is TRBV2 and J is TRBJ2-2; a possible D gene is TRBD2 (5 bases). The CDR3 region is CANSERGTGELFF. CDR3 bases: TGTGCCAACAGTGAGCGAGGGACCGGGGAGCTGTTTTTT.